This record covers a single TCR beta chain. The antigen is not known. This specimen comes from a study of cytomegalovirus exposure and HLA in healthy donors. Study details: Roughly 80 million unique TCRs from HLA-typed donors made up an early data release.

13 Jbeta primers and 60 Vbeta primers were used for the PCR. Method: immunoSEQ multiplex PCR; TCRdb's copy keeps in-frame clones and lacks some. The sample includes about 51,000 clones, about four fifths of them seen just once. Whole-study findings and limits: A previous analysis found most TCR beta V segments productive roughly 90% or roughly 30% of the time. Analysis was carried out at a later point, and it linked a missense DCLRE1C variant to TCR beta V- and J-gene trimming. Links to common viral pathogens appeared, in a later analysis, for several of the most significant clusters.

The CDR3 totals 16 residues. Sequencing was performed on PBMCs. The chain uses TRBV21-1 and TRBJ1-2; TRBD1, the table's D call, was not compared with the DNA. TRBV21-1 is annotated as a pseudogene. The TCR sequence derives from a boy younger than 18 in good health and CMV-seropositive. CDR3 coding DNA: TGTGCCAGCAGCTACCAACCCAGGGCGCGGAACTATGGCTACACCTTC. Translating it yields CASSYQPRARNYGYTF.